This TCR beta chain stems from a study of early T cells in non-severe SARS-CoV-2 infection. Study details: Unpaired chains resulted from sequencing bulk RNA of unsorted whole blood. Whole-study results and caveats: Sequences matched to VDJdb favored anti-spike CD8 responses, while private and CD4 specificities were missed.

cDNA molecules, individually, were tagged with unique molecular identifiers. TCRdb redid the calling of the 5' RACE reads with MiXCR, one entry per CDR3 protein. The sample includes around 23,000 distinct CDR3 sequences, around 4.5% of them seen just once. This clonotype showed up many times. Its target is not known. Trimming pared 0 bases from V and 3 bases from J, leaving 17 bases between. Germline-derived CDR1 and CDR2 are SGHDN and FVKESK. CDR3 length: 17 amino acids. V is TRBV14 and J is TRBJ2-5; D unclear. Material for sequencing was whole blood. The TCR comes from an adult who was a healthcare worker with PCR-confirmed SARS-CoV-2 infection or an uninfected control (not recorded which). CDR3 sequence reads: CASSQDPRKLMEETQYF. The CDR3 DNA follows: TGTGCCAGCAGCCAAGATCCACGAAAGCTCATGGAAGAGACCCAGTACTTC.